The clone carrying this T cell receptor beta chain came up many times. TCRdb independently ran MiXCR on the RT-PCR reads; one entry per CDR3 protein. The table has about 700,000 distinct CDR3 sequences, approximately 14% seen once. Material for sequencing was memory CD4+ T cells from blood. The TCR was taken from a female donor in good health, serving as a healthy control.

CDR3 sequence: CSARPRTGGVEQYF. The CDR3 coding sequence is TGCAGTGCTAGACCTAGGACAGGGGGTGTCGAGCAGTACTTC. This chain links TRBV20-1 with TRBJ2-7, with 10 bases that match TRBD1. Germline CDR1 DFQATT, CDR2 SNEGSKA (reference sequence). With V trimmed by 2 bases and J by 6 bases, 7 bases remained unmatched. The CDR3 spans 14 residues.